The sample holds one count of the clone carrying this T cell receptor beta chain. Its antigen is as yet unknown. The sample originates from a study of T cell responses to AZD1222 COVID-19 vaccine. For the study at large: Pooled samples include second doses given at about 4 or 12 weeks. Whole-study findings and limits: Donors were largely white British and mainly female; clonal diversity was possibly underestimated.

The method was immunoSEQ multiplex PCR; TCRdb's version includes in-frame clones alone and lacks a portion of them. The profile shows 100,000 to 150,000 clones, approximately 90% of them singletons. V was pared by 3 bases and J by 4 bases, with 3 bases of the junction left unmatched. Germline V lookup: CDR1 MDHEN, CDR2 SYDVKM. This CDR3 contains 14 residues. The rearrangement uses TRBV28 and TRBJ2-1, with 7 nucleotides matching TRBD1. The receptor comes from an adult in good health. This specimen was peripheral blood, taken on day 0 of AZD1222 vaccination. The CDR3 sequence: CASSFLDRYNEQFF. The CDR3 bases are TGTGCCAGCAGTTTTCTGGACAGGTACAATGAGCAGTTCTTC.